This T cell receptor (beta chain) was recorded in a study of tumor-infiltrating lymphocytes in primary liver carcinoma. This CDR3 has 18 amino acids. Trimming pared 6 bases from V and 0 bases from J, leaving 24 bases between. Germline DNA was also extracted, and blood RNA was taken from unsorted whole blood. About 4.3 milliliters of peripheral blood were drawn preoperatively. The investigators made TCR beta cDNA from about 500 ng total RNA, using a constant-region primer. Libraries covering TCR beta were generated through three nested multiplex PCR rounds (using a slightly modified ARM-PCR). The opening two PCR rounds, around 11 cycles each, paired TRBV1-TRBV30 forward primers with a C-beta reverse primer. TCRdb reprocessed the multiplex PCR reads via MiXCR and lists one record per CDR3 protein. The data show 320,000 or so distinct CDR3 sequences, less than 75% seen once. Worth noting for this clonotype: A read error may explain this, as a much larger clone is one base away.

Material: peripheral blood. This TCR was recovered from a man in his forties with primary liver carcinoma and hepatitis B virus infection. The chain recombines TRBV12-3 or TRBV12-4 with TRBJ2-7; either TRBD1 or TRBD2 may supply D (5 bases each). The CDR3 sequence is CASRGTRSRQYSSYEQYF. Written as DNA, the CDR3 is TGTGCCAGCAGGGGGACCCGCTCTCGACAGTATAGCTCCTACGAGCAGTACTTC.